This T cell receptor beta chain was retrieved from a study of blood T cell repertoires in COVID-19. Data came from immunoSEQ multiplex PCR; TCRdb stores just in-frame clones and leaves some out. The table shows approximately 27,000 clones, with approximately 90% occurring only once. Germline CDR1 is SGHNT and CDR2 is YYREEE (reference sequence). The CDR3 spans 15 residues. After removal of 5 bases from V and 2 bases from J, the junction contained 5 bases not matched to a gene. This receptor was taken from a man aged 55 to 70 with acute or convalescent COVID-19. The specimen sequenced was peripheral blood. This chain links TRBV5-4 with TRBJ2-3, with 10 bases fitting TRBD1. The CDR3 sequence is CASRADRGITDTQYF. The CDR3 nucleotides are TGTGCCAGCAGAGCGGACAGGGGGATCACAGATACGCAGTATTTT.